Sequencing of this T cell receptor beta chain was carried out in a study of esophageal squamous cell carcinoma under preoperative chemotherapy. In the study overall: Both tumor-infiltrating lymphocytes and peripheral blood T cells were profiled. Study-level results: Peripheral T cells showed a significant TCR diversity increase after chemotherapy, unlike tumor-infiltrating lymphocytes. After treatment, tumor-infiltrating lymphocytes seemed to come partly from incoming peripheral T cells, not only local changes. Clonal contraction, more than amplification, hit abundant clones after paclitaxel-nedaplatin.

This sample's time point: before preoperative PTX-NDP chemotherapy. For this clonotype: What it binds is not known.

TCRdb reprocessed the PCR reads via MiXCR and lists one record per CDR3 protein. Among about 16,000 distinct CDR3 sequences listed, nearly 50% were seen once. This TCR came from a human donor with esophageal squamous cell carcinoma. The donor label of this sample is uncertain. The sample was collected from a patient given preoperative chemotherapy.

The CDR3 loop reads CASSPRIVTGNIQYF. CDR3 DNA sequence: TGTGCCAGCAGTCCCAGAATAGTAACAGGAAACATTCAGTACTTC. The rearrangement uses TRBV12-3 or TRBV12-4 and TRBJ2-4, with D possibly being TRBD1 (5 bases). The V end was cut by 5 bases, the J end by 6 bases, with 17 bases between. CDR3 length equals 15 residues.